The 19 T cell receptor beta chains in this list originate from one sample, sequenced in a study of CD8 T cells in ankylosing spondylitis. TCRdb passed the 5' RACE reads through MiXCR, listing each CDR3 protein once. The sample holds approximately 400,000 distinct CDR3 sequences; 17% are singletons and the top ten take 0.95% to 1.1%. Points from the study as a whole: Typical of ankylosing spondylitis blood, it appeared, was a TCR beta motif of several highly homologous variants.

Their cognate antigens are unknown. Input material: blood, either unsorted or a sorted T cell fraction (not recorded which). These receptor sequences come from a male donor with ankylosing spondylitis.

This clonotype appeared a few times. The chain joins TRBV5-6 to TRBJ1-2; the D is unclear. The V and J ends lost 4 bases and 2 bases respectively, with 12 bases between them. The germline gives CDR1 SGHDT, CDR2 YYEEEE. The CDR3 sequence is 14 residues long. The CDR3 DNA follows: TGTGCCAGCAGCGCGGACGTTAGCAACTATGGCTACACCTTC. Protein product: CASSADVSNYGYTF.

The gene calls are TRBV7-2 and TRBJ1-1; D is uncertain. Germline V gene sequence: CDR1 SGHTA, CDR2 FQGNSA. This CDR3 has 14 residues. Trimming left V 2 bases short and J 1 base short, with 8 bases between. The CDR3 region is CASSLIRQNTEAFF. Written as DNA, the CDR3 is TGTGCCAGCAGCTTAATACGACAGAACACTGAAGCTTTCTTT.

With regard to this clonotype: The junction departs from the called germline gene at one end, perhaps through a read error. The chain links TRBV20-1 to TRBJ2-1; tentatively, D is TRBD2 (5 bases). The CDR3 spans 14 residues. Per germline, CDR1 DFQATT and CDR2 SNEGSKA (reference sequence). The CDR3 reads CSVRARSSRAEQFF. In DNA form, the CDR3 reads TGCAGTGTTAGAGCTCGTTCTAGCCGGGCTGAGCAGTTCTTC.

This clonotype occurred once. V gene TRBV28 combines with J gene TRBJ2-3; the match to TRBD2 covers 8 bases. Germline trimming cut 2 bases from V and 2 bases from J; bases unmatched to any gene: 9. The CDR3 consists of 17 residues. Germline loops: CDR1 MDHEN, CDR2 SYDVKM. CDR3 sequence reads: CASSLRLAGSYTDTQYF. CDR3 nucleotides: TGTGCCAGCAGTTTAAGGCTAGCGGGTTCTTACACAGATACGCAGTATTTT. Full variable domain (missing parts from reference TRBV28 and TRBJ2-3): DVKVTQSSRYLVKRTGEKVFLECVQDMDHENMFWYRQDPGLGLRLIYFSYDVKMKEKGDIPEGYSVSREKKERFSLILESASTNQTSMYLCASSLRLAGSYTDTQYFGPGTRLTVL.

This clonotype was seen only a few times. The chain carries TRBV4-2 and TRBJ2-7; D possibly corresponds to TRBD1 (5 bases). CDR1 LGHNA and CDR2 YNFKEQ come from the germline V gene. This CDR3 has 14 residues. V lost 0 bases and J lost 4, with 10 bases in between. The CDR3 nucleotides read TGTGCCAGCAGCCAAGATTGGCAGGGTTACGAGCAGTACTTC. Translated: CASSQDWQGYEQYF.

This clonotype showed up just a few times. The genes are TRBV5-6 and TRBJ2-3; D may be TRBD1 (6 bases). V lost 3 bases and J lost 1, with 15 bases in between. Germline CDR1 and CDR2: SGHDT and YYEEEE. The CDR3 consists of 16 residues. DNA for the CDR3: TGTGCCAGCAGCTGGGCACTAGAGGGGGGCACAGATACGCAGTATTTT. This gives the protein CASSWALEGGTDTQYF.

The chain recombines TRBV12-3 or TRBV12-4 with TRBJ2-3; TRBD2 aligns across 8 bases. The CDR3 is 16 residues long. After removal of 3 bases from V and 0 bases from J, the junction contained 5 bases not matched to a gene. DNA of the CDR3: TGTGCCAGCAGTTTGCGGGGGGCGTTGAGCACAGATACGCAGTATTTT. Encoded protein: CASSLRGALSTDTQYF.

This clonotype was recorded a few times. The chain couples TRBV14 to TRBJ2-7; possible D gene TRBD2, 6 bases. The V end was cut by 3 bases, the J end by 7 bases, with 16 bases between. The CDR3 spans 14 residues. From germline, CDR1 is SGHDN and CDR2 FVKESK. The CDR3 spells CASSQGLAGWEQYF. The DNA for the CDR3 is TGTGCCAGCAGCCAGGGACTGGCTGGGTGGGAGCAGTACTTC.

Ten or more counts support this clonotype. The chain recombines TRBV12-3 or TRBV12-4 with TRBJ2-7; 7 bases align to TRBD2. CDR3 size: 16 residues. J lost 4 bases, V lost 6 bases, and 15 bases had no gene match. The CDR3 here is CASSPSGGRSVYEQYF. In DNA, the CDR3 is TGTGCCAGCAGCCCATCCGGGGGGAGATCGGTTTACGAGCAGTACTTC.

The chain carries TRBV5-1 and TRBJ2-6; D is undetermined. This CDR3 comprises 16 residues. From germline, CDR1 is SGHRS and CDR2 YFSETQ. V was shortened by 2 bases and J by 4 bases, with 13 bases between the two germline ends. CDR3 coding DNA: TGCGCCAGCAGCTTACCGTCCACGGCCGGGGCCAACGTCCTGACTTTC. Amino acids: CASSLPSTAGANVLTF.

As regards this clonotype: The junction and the germline gene differ at one end; a read error may be behind it. CDR3 sequence (DNA): TGTGCCAGCAGCTTAACCACACCTCGAACCGGGGAGCTGTTTTTC. It codes for CASSLTTPRTGELFF. The chain has TRBV7-3 and TRBJ2-2; possible D gene TRBD2, 5 bases. CDR3 size: 15 residues. Germline V gene sequence: CDR1 SGHTA, CDR2 FQGTGA.

This clonotype was counted a few times. This chain uses TRBV7-2 with TRBJ1-2; perhaps TRBD1 as D (5 bases). This CDR3 is 16 amino acids long. Germline V CDR1 and CDR2: SGHTA, FQGNSA. V shed 5 bases and J shed 2 bases, with 18 bases lying between them. CDR3 DNA: TGTGCCAGCAGCCCCGGGGGGGGACGGACAAACTATGGCTACACCTTC. It yields the protein CASSPGGGRTNYGYTF.

The rearrangement links TRBV7-3 to TRBJ2-7; 7 positions agree with TRBD1. Looked up from germline, CDR1 is SGHTA and CDR2 is FQGTGA. The CDR3 has 15 residues. With 2 bases clipped from V and 2 bases from J, the junction kept 6 bases outside the gene matches. The CDR3 DNA is TGTGCCAGCAGCTTATCAGGGGGAGAAGCCTACGAGCAGTACTTC. Its translation: CASSLSGGEAYEQYF.

This clonotype has only a few counts. CDR3 protein: CSAPLAGITGELFF. DNA of the CDR3: TGCAGTGCTCCATTAGCGGGTATCACCGGGGAGCTGTTTTTT. J is TRBJ2-2 and V is TRBV20-1, with 7 bases identical to TRBD2. Germline V gives CDR1 DFQATT, CDR2 SNEGSKA (reference sequence). Trimming cost V 5 bases and J 4 bases; bases outside gene matches: 7. This CDR3 has 14 residues.

The gene calls are TRBV20-1 and TRBJ1-1; 12 bases are a match to TRBD1. The germline gives CDR1 DFQATT, CDR2 SNEGSKA (reference sequence). The ends lost 3 bases at V and 1 base at J; junction bases unmatched: 6. CDR3 length equals 16 residues. The CDR3 region has the DNA TGCAGTGCTAGGGGACAGGGGGCTTTAAGGAACACTGAAGCTTTCTTT. It specifies CSARGQGALRNTEAFF.

Only a few counts were recorded for this clonotype. This CDR3 is CASSQAESGANVLTF. CDR3 in DNA: TGTGCCAGCAGCCAAGCGGAGTCTGGGGCCAACGTCCTGACTTTC. The chain carries TRBV4-2 and TRBJ2-6; D ambiguous. V was pared by 1 base and J by 1 base, with 5 bases between. From germline, CDR1 is LGHNA and CDR2 YNFKEQ. This CDR3 has 15 amino acids.

This clonotype has a handful of counts. This chain connects TRBV29-1 to TRBJ2-1; 11 bases agree with TRBD2. CDR1 SQVTM and CDR2 ANQGSEA come from the germline V gene. The CDR3 spans 14 residues. The V gene end was trimmed by 6 bases and the J gene end by 4 bases; junction bases not matched to a gene: 5. This CDR3 is CSVKTSGTYNEQFF. Here the CDR3 DNA reads TGCAGCGTCAAGACTAGCGGGACGTACAATGAGCAGTTCTTC.

CDR3 bases: TGCGCCAGCAGCTTGTCCGGACAGGGGGATGGCTACACCTTC. Amino acid sequence: CASSLSGQGDGYTF. This chain joins TRBV5-1 and TRBJ1-2; 10 bases are a match to TRBD1. Germline loops: CDR1 SGHRS, CDR2 YFSETQ. This CDR3 comprises 14 residues. The J segment lost 6 bases and the V segment lost 1 base, leaving 3 bases of the junction unmatched.

This CDR3 reads CASRRQGEKLFF. DNA for the CDR3: TGTGCCAGCAGAAGACAGGGAGAAAAACTGTTTTTT. V is TRBV2 and J is TRBJ1-4; 7 bases align to TRBD1. The CDR3 has 12 amino acids. CDR1 SNHLY and CDR2 FYNNEI come from the germline V gene. V dropped 6 bases and J dropped 8; count of bases not matched to a gene: 3. The full variable domain, with the rest looked up from reference TRBV2 and TRBJ1-4, is EPEVTQTPSHQVTQMGQEVILRCVPISNHLYFYWYRQILGQKVEFLVSFYNNEISEKSEIFDDQFSVERPDGSNFTLKIRSTKLEDSAMYFCASRRQGEKLFFGSGTQLSVL.